This T cell receptor beta chain originates from a study of cytomegalovirus exposure and HLA in healthy donors. As for this clone: Its antigen remains unknown.

Findings and caveats of the study: Overall, around 160 TCR beta chains were annotated as cytomegalovirus-associated.

This CDR3 region has 13 residues. Germline V lookup: CDR1 WNHNN, CDR2 SYGVQD (reference sequence). Deletions cut 2 bases from V and 6 bases from J, with 11 bases between. Primers included in the PCR were 60 Vbeta and 13 Jbeta primers. Clones were read by immunoSEQ multiplex PCR, and TCRdb kept only the in-frame ones, dropping some. Here the sample table reports over 100,000 clones. The receptor comes from a middle-aged woman in good health and CMV-seropositive. The sample comprised PBMCs. The chain is built from TRBV10-1 and TRBJ2-7; D gene unclear. The CDR3 loop is CASSEGRLSEQYF. The DNA of the CDR3 is TGCGCCAGCAGTGAGGGCAGGCTGTCCGAGCAGTACTTC.